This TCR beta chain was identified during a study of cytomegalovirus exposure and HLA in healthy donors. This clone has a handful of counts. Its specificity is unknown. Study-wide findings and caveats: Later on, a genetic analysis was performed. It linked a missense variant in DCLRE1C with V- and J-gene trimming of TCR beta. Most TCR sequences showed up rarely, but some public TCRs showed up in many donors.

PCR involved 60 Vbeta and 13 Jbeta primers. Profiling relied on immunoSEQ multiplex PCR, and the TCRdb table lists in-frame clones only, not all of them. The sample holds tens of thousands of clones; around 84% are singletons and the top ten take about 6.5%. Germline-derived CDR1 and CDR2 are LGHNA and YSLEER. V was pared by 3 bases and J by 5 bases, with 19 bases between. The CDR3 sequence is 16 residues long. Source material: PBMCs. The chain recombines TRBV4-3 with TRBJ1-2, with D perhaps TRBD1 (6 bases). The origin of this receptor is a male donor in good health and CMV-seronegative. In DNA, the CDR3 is TGCGCCAGCAGCCACGATTCATCCGGGACACGTTATGGCTACACCTTC. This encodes CASSHDSSGTRYGYTF.